This T cell receptor (beta chain) was documented in a study of vaccination effects on CD4 cells after COVID-19. About the research overall: Post-vaccine specimens arrived a median 72 days past the second dose.

The culture ran for around ten days before CD4+ T cells were isolated. Each participant was given two doses of one vaccine (BNT162b2 or mRNA-1273). Each vaccine recipient was nucleocapsid antibody negative and had no prior SARS-CoV-2 infection. V lost 4 bases and J lost 6; bases outside the gene matches: 9. This CDR3 contains 14 residues. CDR1 SGHTA and CDR2 FQGTGA come from the germline V gene. With regard to this clone: Its specificity is unknown.

Method: immunoSEQ multiplex PCR; TCRdb's copy keeps in-frame clones and lacks some. The sample records tens of thousands of clones, 70% to 85% being singletons. The study's findings and limits: Late post-vaccination, clones induced by infection and those induced by vaccine underwent marked clonal contraction.

Source: CD4+ T cells from PBMCs cultured without peptide, taken after COVID-19 vaccination. This sequence originates from a human donor who received a COVID-19 vaccine. The chain is built from TRBV7-3 and TRBJ2-7; 7 positions agree with TRBD1. In nucleotides, the CDR3 is TGTGCCAGCAGCTCAAGGACAGGTCTGACCGAGCAGTACTTC. Its protein is CASSSRTGLTEQYF.